The 28 T cell receptor beta chains in this list originate from one sample, sequenced in a study of T cell repertoires in cytomegalovirus infection. TCRdb analysed the reads with MiXCR anew, one entry per CDR3 protein. The repertoire holds some 440,000 distinct CDR3 sequences, with about 33% as singletons. Sequencing input: PBMCs. The receptors stem from a human donor in good health (CMV status not recorded). Some clones in this sample may be carry-over from other donors' samples.

The gene calls are TRBV6-1 and TRBJ2-5, with TRBD1 matching 7 bases. The CDR3 totals 15 residues. Germline loops: CDR1 MNHNS, CDR2 SASEGT. The V gene end was trimmed by 6 bases and the J gene end by 5 bases; junction bases not matched to a gene: 12. The CDR3 here is CASSSFQGESETQYF. DNA for the CDR3: TGTGCCAGCAGCTCTTTTCAGGGGGAAAGTGAGACCCAGTACTTC.

This clonotype has only one observation. This chain connects TRBV12-3 or TRBV12-4 to TRBJ1-4; D is ambiguous. The length of the CDR3 is 14 residues. V lost 6 bases, J lost 9 bases, and 17 bases lay in between. CDR3: CASRPQSEGKKLFF. CDR3 nucleotide sequence: TGTGCCAGCAGACCCCAAAGTGAAGGGAAAAAACTGTTTTTT.

The chain recombines TRBV28 with TRBJ1-1, with D perhaps matching TRBD1 (6 bases). Deletions cut 4 bases from V and 4 bases from J, with 16 bases between. The germline V gene encodes CDR1 MDHEN and CDR2 SYDVKM. This CDR3 contains 15 residues. CDR3 amino acids: CASSSQQGWGTEAFF. CDR3 sequence (DNA): TGTGCCAGCAGTTCCCAACAGGGATGGGGCACTGAAGCTTTCTTT.

In the case of this clonotype: One base away lies a much larger clone, so this may be a sequencing read error. This sequence joins TRBV6-5 and TRBJ2-5; D is possibly TRBD2 (6 bases). This CDR3 region has 18 residues. Germline V gene data show CDR1 as MNHEY and CDR2 as SVGAGI. Here the CDR3 reads CARSYSSGPKVGQETQYF. DNA of the CDR3: TGTGCCCGCAGTTACTCGAGCGGGCCTAAAGTCGGCCAAGAGACCCAGTACTTC.

The chain is built from TRBV28 and TRBJ1-2; a possible D gene is TRBD1 (6 bases). V dropped 5 bases and J dropped 8 bases, with 21 bases sitting between them. CDR1 is MDHEN and CDR2 is SYDVKM in the germline V gene. CDR3 length equals 15 residues. The CDR3 region has the DNA TGTGCCAGCAGTCCCTCCCCATCGGGGGCCGTCGGCTACACCTTC. Its translation: CASSPSPSGAVGYTF.

The chain's CDR3 is CASSPWDGENYGYTF. As DNA, the CDR3 is TGTGCCAGCAGTCCTTGGGACGGTGAAAACTATGGCTACACCTTC. The genes are TRBV2 and TRBJ1-2, with D maybe TRBD1 (5 bases). The ends were cut back, 5 bases at V and 2 bases at J, with 15 bases in the middle. The CDR3 runs 15 residues. Per the germline V gene, CDR1 is SNHLY and CDR2 is FYNNEI.

This clonotype showed up just a few times. The V call is TRBV15, the J call TRBJ2-1; the D gene is possibly TRBD1 (6 bases). This CDR3 has 13 amino acids. Trimming left V 0 bases short and J 7 bases short, with 7 bases between. Germline V CDR1 and CDR2: LNHNV, YYDKDF (reference sequence). The CDR3 coding sequence is TGTGCCACCAGCAGAGAAGGGGGTAATGAGCAGTTCTTC. Amino acid sequence: CATSREGGNEQFF.

The rearrangement joins TRBV6-6 to TRBJ1-5; D uncertain. The V end lost 5 bases, the J end lost 5 bases, and 13 bases lay between the germline ends. The CDR3 is 14 residues long. Germline loops: CDR1 MNHNY, CDR2 SVGAGI (reference sequence). CDR3 in DNA: TGTGCCAGCAGTAAGCATGTTCGGGATCAGCCCCAGCATTTT. Its protein is CASSKHVRDQPQHF.

As for this clonotype: The junction and the germline gene differ at one end; a read error may be behind it. The chain links TRBV5-3 to TRBJ2-5; TRBD2 agrees at 15 bases. TRBV5-3 is recorded as an ORF, its role being uncertain. The length of the CDR3 is 17 residues. In DNA, the CDR3 is TGTGCCAGCAGCTTGGCAACCGGGACTAGCGGGGGGAAGACCCAGTACTTC. Protein product: CASSLATGTSGGKTQYF.

This chain connects TRBV20-1 to TRBJ1-1; 7 nucleotides match TRBD1. This CDR3 has 14 residues. Germline V gene sequence: CDR1 DFQATT, CDR2 SNEGSKA (reference sequence). J gave up 2 bases and V 5 bases, and 8 bases lay outside the gene matches. The CDR3 is CSAPDRAKNTEAFF. The CDR3 DNA reads TGCAGTGCTCCCGACAGGGCCAAAAACACTGAAGCTTTCTTT.

The genes are TRBV6-8 and TRBJ2-5; tentative D call: TRBD2 (6 bases). This CDR3 spans 14 amino acids. CDR1 is MNHGY, CDR2 SAAAGT, per germline. V dropped 4 bases and J dropped 5 bases, with 14 bases sitting between them. In DNA form, the CDR3 reads TGTGCCAGCAGTTCACCAGGGACTTCGGAGACCCAGTACTTC. It translates to CASSSPGTSETQYF.

This sequence joins TRBV29-1 and TRBJ2-7, with D possibly TRBD2 on 6 matching bases. Germline values: CDR1 SQVTM, CDR2 ANQGSEA. V was pared by 7 bases and J by 4 bases, with 17 bases between. The CDR3 length is 13 residues. In nucleotides, the CDR3 is TGCAGCGGTGGTGGAAGGACTACTTACGAGCAGTACTTC. This codes for CSGGGRTTYEQYF.

This clonotype was counted only a few times. The rearrangement joins TRBV5-4 to TRBJ2-3; 8 positions match TRBD2. Trimming removed 4 bases from V and 1 base from J; junction bases left unmatched: 5. There are 15 residues in the CDR3. Looked up from germline, CDR1 is SGHNT and CDR2 is YYREEE (reference sequence). The CDR3, as DNA: TGTGCCAGCAGCCCCCGGGGGGGGCGCACAGATACGCAGTATTTT. Translation gives CASSPRGGRTDTQYF.

This clonotype is medium-sized. The V call is TRBV7-2, the J call TRBJ2-1; D unclear. Germline loops: CDR1 SGHTA, CDR2 FQGNSA. The CDR3 contains 14 residues. Trimming cost V 1 base and J 5 bases, with 9 bases left between them. The CDR3 DNA reads TGTGCCAGCAGCTTAGTGTCAGCGAACAATGAGCAGTTCTTC. Translating it yields CASSLVSANNEQFF.

This chain uses TRBV6-1 with TRBJ2-1; D is unresolved. Deletions cut 5 bases from V and 3 bases from J, with 20 bases between. This CDR3 is 17 amino acids long. Germline V gene data show CDR1 as MNHNS and CDR2 as SASEGT. The CDR3 bases are TGTGCCAGCAGTAAAGGACGGATAGAATCCAACTACAATGAGCAGTTCTTC. Its protein is CASSKGRIESNYNEQFF.

This chain links TRBV20-1 with TRBJ2-7; the match to TRBD2 covers 11 bases. There are 15 residues in the CDR3. Germline assignment: CDR1 DFQATT and CDR2 SNEGSKA (reference sequence). Trimming at V came to 5 bases and at J to 1 base, leaving 7 bases not matched to a gene. The CDR3 DNA reads as TGCAGTGCTGTACATAGCGGGGGGGCGTCCTACGAGCAGTACTTC. Amino acids: CSAVHSGGASYEQYF.

The chain has TRBV10-3 and TRBJ1-4, with D maybe TRBD1 (6 bases). Per the germline V gene, CDR1 is ENHRY and CDR2 is SYGVKD. There are 15 residues in the CDR3. V was trimmed by 2 bases and J by 7 bases, leaving 14 bases between them. The CDR3 coding sequence is TGTGCCATCAGTGAGATGGGGGGGCGGGGTGAAAAACTGTTTTTT. It is translated as CAISEMGGRGEKLFF.

This clonotype was counted a few times. The J gene is TRBJ2-1, the V gene TRBV11-3; 12 bases line up with TRBD2. The CDR3 length is 17 residues. The trim removed 0 bases at V and 5 bases at J, leaving 5 bases unmatched. Germline loops: CDR1 SGHNT, CDR2 YENEEA. The CDR3 is CASSLESRLAGDNEQFF. As DNA, the CDR3 is TGTGCCAGCAGCTTAGAGTCTCGACTAGCGGGGGACAATGAGCAGTTCTTC.

This chain links TRBV12-5 with TRBJ1-1; D possibly corresponds to TRBD1 (5 bases). Germline CDR1 reads LGHNT; CDR2 reads FRNRAP. V was cut by 7 bases and J by 7 bases, with 19 bases left in between. This CDR3 is 14 amino acids long. CDR3 nucleotide sequence: TGTGCTAGTGCTCCCCCCGCGGGGGGACTTGAAGCTTTCTTT. This translates into CASAPPAGGLEAFF.

V usage is TRBV6-2 or TRBV6-3 and J usage is TRBJ2-7, with TRBD2 identical over 9 bases. The CDR3 is 15 amino acids. V lost 3 bases and J lost 2; bases outside the gene matches: 5. Germline CDR1 and CDR2: MNHEY and SVGEGT. The CDR3 sequence is CASSYSQRGAYEQYF. DNA for the CDR3: TGTGCCAGCAGTTATTCCCAGCGGGGGGCCTACGAGCAGTACTTC.

The chain couples TRBV11-2 to TRBJ1-5, with a tentative D call TRBD1 (6 bases). Trimming removed 5 bases from V and 0 bases from J, with 11 bases in between. The germline V gene has CDR1 SGHAT and CDR2 FQNNGV. This CDR3 has 15 residues. This CDR3 reads CASSPGTHSNQPQHF. CDR3 sequence (DNA): TGTGCCAGCAGCCCCGGGACACATAGCAATCAGCCCCAGCATTTT.

In this sample, this clonotype turned up many times. The V and J genes are TRBV7-6 and TRBJ2-3; D unresolved. Germline V gene lookup returns CDR1 SGHVS and CDR2 FNYEAQ. There are 16 residues in the CDR3. The V end was cut by 5 bases, the J end by 1 base, with 16 bases between. CDR3 nucleotides: TGTGCCAGCAGCGCAGGAGCCGGAAAGGGCACAGATACGCAGTATTTT. Protein sequence: CASSAGAGKGTDTQYF.

V is TRBV19 and J is TRBJ1-5; the match to TRBD1 covers 7 bases. Losses at the gene ends were 3 bases for V and 0 bases for J; bases not matched to a gene: 5. Germline CDR1 reads LNHDA; CDR2 reads SQIVND (reference sequence). The CDR3 extends over 16 amino acids. The CDR3 DNA is TGTGCCAGTAGTATCTGGCAGGGGGTTAGCAATCAGCCCCAGCATTTT. Its translation is CASSIWQGVSNQPQHF.

The chain combines TRBV18 with TRBJ2-1; D perhaps matches TRBD2 (6 bases). The CDR3 is 16 amino acids. Germline V CDR1 and CDR2: KGHSH, LQKENI. Trimming shortened V by 4 bases and J by 9 bases, and 22 bases separated the two germline ends. DNA for the CDR3: TGTGCCAGCTCACTTCAGGTAGCGGCCGAGGCCATTGAGCAGTTCTTC. This translates into CASSLQVAAEAIEQFF.

Worth noting for this clonotype: A much larger clonotype is one base distant, so this may be a read error. V and J are TRBV19 and TRBJ1-1, with D possibly TRBD1 on 5 matching bases. The V gene lost 5 bases and the J gene lost 1 base, with 14 bases spanning the gap. CDR3 length equals 15 residues. From germline, CDR1 is LNHDA and CDR2 SQIVND (reference sequence). CDR3: CASSLVGQPNTEAFF. The CDR3 nucleotides read TGTGCCAGTAGTCTAGTAGGACAACCGAACACTGAAGCTTTCTTT.

The chain has TRBV28 and TRBJ1-6; the D is unclear. The CDR3 is made up of 15 amino acids. Looked up from germline, CDR1 is MDHEN and CDR2 is SYDVKM. V was clipped by 3 bases and J by 7 bases, with 13 bases between them. The CDR3 loop reads CASSLNWAPNSPLHF. Written as DNA, the CDR3 is TGTGCCAGCAGTTTGAATTGGGCCCCCAATTCACCCCTCCACTTT. The variable domain in full, completed from reference TRBV28 and TRBJ1-6, reads DVKVTQSSRYLVKRTGEKVFLECVQDMDHENMFWYRQDPGLGLRLIYFSYDVKMKEKGDIPEGYSVSREKKERFSLILESASTNQTSMYLCASSLNWAPNSPLHFGNGTRLTVT.

A note on this clonotype: This sequence may be a read error, since a much larger clone differs from it by one base. V is TRBV7-2 and J is TRBJ2-1; TRBD2 matches 9 bases. The germline V gene encodes CDR1 SGHTA and CDR2 FQGNSA. This CDR3 is 15 amino acids long. The CDR3 here is CASRLVRGGYNEQFF. In DNA form, the CDR3 reads TGTGCCAGCCGCTTAGTGCGGGGGGGGTACAATGAGCAGTTCTTC.

This chain uses TRBV12-3 or TRBV12-4 with TRBJ2-3, with D possibly being TRBD1 or TRBD2 (5 bases each). Trimming cost V 5 bases and J 0 bases, with 18 bases left between them. CDR3 length: 17 residues. The CDR3 sequence: CASSGLGARSSTDTQYF. The CDR3 bases are TGTGCCAGCAGTGGCCTCGGGGCCCGTTCTAGCACAGATACGCAGTATTTT.